Shown below are 30 T cell receptor beta chains from a single sample sequenced in a study of T cell repertoires in cytomegalovirus infection. TCRdb independently ran MiXCR on the reads; one entry per CDR3 protein. The sample carries fewer than 1,000,000 distinct CDR3 sequences, less than 40% recorded once. No antigen has been assigned to these receptors. Sequenced here: cultured CD8+ T cells from PBMCs, sampled from culture after CMV antigen stimulation. Source of these receptors: a human donor in good health (CMV status not recorded). Some clones in this sample may be carry-over from other donors' samples.

This clonotype has a handful of counts. This chain uses TRBV6-6 with TRBJ1-5; D is perhaps TRBD1 (6 bases). The CDR3 runs 13 residues. Germline values: CDR1 MNHNY, CDR2 SVGAGI (reference sequence). The CDR3 reads CAIQGERNQPQHF. Here the CDR3 DNA reads TGTGCTATACAGGGAGAGCGCAATCAGCCCCAGCATTTT.

This clonotype has a handful of counts. The genes are TRBV5-5 and TRBJ1-1; D perhaps matches TRBD1 (5 bases). The V gene lost 4 bases and the J gene lost 2 bases, with 12 bases spanning the gap. There are 14 residues in the CDR3. Germline CDR1 reads SGHKS; CDR2 reads YYEKEE (reference sequence). The DNA of the CDR3 is TGTGCCAGCAGCCTACAGACAGACAACACTGAAGCTTTCTTT. Its protein product is CASSLQTDNTEAFF. The variable domain in full, completed from reference TRBV5-5 and TRBJ1-1, reads DAGVTQSPTHLIKTRGQQVTLRCSPISGHKSVSWYQQVLGQGPQFIFQYYEKEERGRGNFPDRFSARQFPNYSSELNVNALLLGDSALYLCASSLQTDNTEAFFGQGTRLTVV.

The table lists this clonotype with a few counts. The rearrangement links TRBV19 to TRBJ1-2; TRBD1 is a possible D gene (5 bases). With 3 bases removed from V and 3 bases from J, the gap between germline ends came to 20 bases. The CDR3 extends over 17 amino acids. Germline CDR1 is LNHDA and CDR2 is SQIVND (reference sequence). CDR3 DNA: TGTGCCAGTAGTATGTTTTCGACTGGCAGGGACTACTATGGCTACACCTTC. Amino acids: CASSMFSTGRDYYGYTF.

There are a few counts of this clonotype. The chain uses TRBV6-6 and TRBJ2-1; TRBD1 or TRBD2 may be the D gene (5 bases each). V was trimmed by 7 bases and J by 6 bases, leaving 13 bases between them. This CDR3 is built from 13 residues. Germline-derived CDR1 and CDR2 are MNHNY and SVGAGI (reference sequence). In nucleotides, the CDR3 is TGTGCCAGCACACCGCAGGGAGTCAATGAGCAGTTCTTC. It specifies CASTPQGVNEQFF.

This clonotype was recorded once. The CDR3: CASSSRESLRNYGYTF. CDR3 DNA sequence: TGTGCCAGCAGTTCCAGAGAGAGCCTTAGGAACTATGGCTACACCTTC. The genes are TRBV6-5 and TRBJ1-2, with D unresolved. The CDR3 has 16 residues. V lost 4 bases, J lost 2 bases, and 17 bases lay in between. Germline V gives CDR1 MNHEY, CDR2 SVGAGI.

This clonotype was seen at least ten times. The genes are TRBV7-8 and TRBJ2-7; possible D gene TRBD1, 5 bases. Germline CDR1 reads SGHVS; CDR2 reads FQNEAQ. This CDR3 region has 14 residues. V lost 2 bases, J lost 2 bases, and 10 bases lay in between. Here the CDR3 DNA reads TGTGCCAGCAGCTTATACGACAGAGCCTACGAGCAGTACTTC. Protein: CASSLYDRAYEQYF.

J is TRBJ1-6 and V is TRBV5-4, with D possibly matching TRBD1 (5 bases). The CDR3 extends over 13 amino acids. The germline V gene encodes CDR1 SGHNT and CDR2 YYREEE (reference sequence). The V and J ends lost 3 bases and 8 bases respectively, with 9 bases between them. The CDR3 DNA reads as TGTGCCAGCAGCTCCGGGACGGATTCACCCCTCCACTTT. It specifies CASSSGTDSPLHF. The full variable domain, in which reference TRBV5-4 and TRBJ1-6 provide the parts outside the CDR3, is ETGVTQSPTHLIKTRGQQVTLRCSSQSGHNTVSWYQQALGQGPQFIFQYYREEENGRGNFPPRFSGLQFPNYSSELNVNALELDDSALYLCASSSGTDSPLHFGNGTRLTVT.

The chain has TRBV12-3 or TRBV12-4 and TRBJ2-5; 8 bases line up with TRBD2. V was pared by 4 bases and J by 2 bases, with 6 bases of the junction left unmatched. The CDR3 spans 15 residues. CDR3 amino acids: CASSYTAGEQETQYF. The CDR3 region has the DNA TGTGCCAGCAGTTACACAGCGGGGGAACAAGAGACCCAGTACTTC.

The chain recombines TRBV6-5 with TRBJ1-5, with D uncertain. CDR1 is MNHEY and CDR2 is SVGAGI in the germline V gene. V was shortened by 8 bases and J by 4 bases, with 15 bases between the two germline ends. This CDR3 comprises 14 residues. The CDR3 DNA follows: TGTGCCAGCGCCCTTGGGAGTGGGAATCAGCCCCAGCATTTT. Its protein product is CASALGSGNQPQHF.

In its sample, this clonotype was seen a few times. This chain links TRBV6-5 with TRBJ1-2; D ambiguous. CDR3 length: 12 amino acids. Germline values: CDR1 MNHEY, CDR2 SVGAGI. Trimming pared 6 bases from V and 8 bases from J, leaving 13 bases between. The CDR3 sequence: CASRYEGLGYTF. The CDR3 DNA sequence: TGTGCCAGCAGGTACGAAGGGCTCGGCTACACCTTC.

This clonotype was seen once. The rearrangement uses TRBV2 and TRBJ1-1; D is unclear. The V end lost 0 bases, the J end lost 7 bases, and 15 bases lay between the germline ends. Germline CDR1 is SNHLY and CDR2 is FYNNEI. CDR3 size: 15 residues. The CDR3 nucleotides are TGTGCCAGCAGTGAAGCGCTTCTGGGCAAGAATGAAGCTTTCTTT. This codes for CASSEALLGKNEAFF.

The rearrangement uses TRBV29-1 and TRBJ2-1; D is unresolved. This CDR3 has 11 residues. CDR1 is SQVTM, CDR2 ANQGSEA, per germline. Deletions cut 6 bases from V and 2 bases from J, with 5 bases between. The CDR3 loop reads CSVQAYNEQFF. DNA of the CDR3: TGCAGCGTCCAAGCCTACAATGAGCAGTTCTTC.

The rearrangement joins TRBV27 to TRBJ1-1; unclear D gene. Germline CDR1 and CDR2: MNHEY and SMNVEV (reference sequence). V dropped 5 bases and J dropped 8 bases, with 12 bases sitting between them. The CDR3 loop spans 12 amino acids. The CDR3: CASSRVGREAFF. The CDR3 DNA sequence: TGTGCCAGCAGTCGGGTTGGGAGGGAAGCTTTCTTT.

V and J are TRBV3-1 and TRBJ2-1; TRBD1 agrees at 12 bases. Trimming removed 4 bases from V and 4 bases from J; junction bases left unmatched: 2. The germline gives CDR1 LGHDT, CDR2 YNNKEL (reference sequence). The CDR3 loop spans 15 amino acids. The CDR3 loop reads CASSRDRGHYNEQFF. The CDR3 DNA reads TGTGCCAGCAGCCGGGACAGGGGGCATTACAATGAGCAGTTCTTC.

This clonotype was detected a few times. The chain is built from TRBV19 and TRBJ2-7, with 8 nucleotides matching TRBD2. The germline gives CDR1 LNHDA, CDR2 SQIVND (reference sequence). Trimming removed 3 bases from V and 2 bases from J; junction bases left unmatched: 3. This CDR3 contains 14 residues. DNA for the CDR3: TGTGCCAGTAGTATCGGTAGCGGGGCCTACGAGCAGTACTTC. This gives the protein CASSIGSGAYEQYF.

The sample holds many counts of this clonotype. This chain links TRBV7-6 with TRBJ1-2, with D maybe TRBD1 (5 bases). This CDR3 is built from 13 residues. The V gene's germline CDR1 is SGHVS and CDR2 FNYEAQ. Trimming pared 1 base from V and 4 bases from J, leaving 7 bases between. The CDR3 protein is CASSLDTGYGYTF. Here the CDR3 DNA reads TGTGCCAGCAGCTTAGACACAGGCTATGGCTACACCTTC.

This clonotype was observed a handful of times. The chain joins TRBV6-5 to TRBJ1-1, with a tentative D call TRBD1 (5 bases). The germline V and J ends were trimmed by 4 bases and 0 bases, with 12 bases remaining between them. Germline values: CDR1 MNHEY, CDR2 SVGAGI. The CDR3 has 15 amino acids. In DNA, the CDR3 is TGTGCCAGCAGTTCCCGGAGACAGTTGAACACTGAAGCTTTCTTT. Translation gives CASSSRRQLNTEAFF.

The CDR3 bases are TGTGCCAGCAGTTTAGAGACACCGGTTTCCTATAATTCACCCCTCCACTTT. Translating gives CASSLETPVSYNSPLHF. The chain is built from TRBV12-3 or TRBV12-4 and TRBJ1-6; no clear D. This CDR3 contains 17 residues. Trimming shortened V by 1 base and J by 1 base, and 11 bases separated the two germline ends.

This clonotype turned up a few times. The V and J genes are TRBV7-6 and TRBJ1-2; TRBD1 is a possible D gene (5 bases). The CDR3 runs 16 residues. Per germline, CDR1 SGHVS and CDR2 FNYEAQ. V gave up 0 bases and J gave up 4 bases, with 15 bases separating them. CDR3 in amino acids: CASSLASGTGFYGYTF. CDR3 nucleotides: TGTGCCAGCAGCTTAGCCTCCGGGACGGGGTTCTATGGCTACACCTTC. The whole variable domain, filled in from reference TRBV7-6 and TRBJ1-2, reads GAGVSQSPRYKVTKRGQDVALRCDPISGHVSLYWYRQALGQGPEFLTYFNYEAQQDKSGLPNDRFSAERPEGSISTLTIQRTEQRDSAMYRCASSLASGTGFYGYTFGSGTRLTVV.

This chain links TRBV11-1 with TRBJ2-5; 7 bases are a match to TRBD2. This CDR3 is 14 amino acids long. V shed 5 bases and J 5 bases; nucleotides not matched to a gene: 8. Germline V gene lookup returns CDR1 SGHAT and CDR2 FQDESV (reference sequence). CDR3 region: CASSRREGMETQYF. The CDR3 DNA reads as TGTGCCAGCAGCCGGAGGGAGGGGATGGAGACCCAGTACTTC.

The chain recombines TRBV7-9 with TRBJ1-1; possible D gene TRBD1, 6 bases. The CDR3 is 14 amino acids. V was pared by 5 bases and J by 3 bases, with 13 bases between. Per the germline V gene, CDR1 is SEHNR and CDR2 is FQNEAQ (reference sequence). Here the CDR3 DNA reads TGTGCCAGCAGCCCACCGGGACAACACACTGAAGCTTTCTTT. This translates into CASSPPGQHTEAFF.

This clonotype was seen more than once but under ten times. The J gene is TRBJ1-2, the V gene TRBV6-8; 8 bases are shared with TRBD1. Per germline, CDR1 MNHGY and CDR2 SAAAGT. The J segment lost 4 bases and the V segment lost 4 bases, leaving 5 bases of the junction unmatched. This CDR3 spans 14 amino acids. The chain's CDR3 is CASSSLDRAYGYTF. The CDR3 nucleotides read TGTGCCAGCAGTTCCCTGGACAGGGCCTATGGCTACACCTTC.

The chain links TRBV15 to TRBJ1-1; 10 bases are shared with TRBD1. From germline, CDR1 is LNHNV and CDR2 YYDKDF (reference sequence). This CDR3 spans 14 amino acids. V gave up 7 bases and J gave up 5 bases; unmatched junction bases: 7. CDR3 in amino acids: CATITGQGRTEAFF. DNA of the CDR3: TGTGCCACCATCACGGGACAGGGGAGGACTGAAGCTTTCTTT.

This clonotype appeared a few times. The CDR3 nucleotides are TGTGCCAGCAGTTACTCGAGTAGGGACCTGGTGGAGAATGAAAAACTGTTTTTT. Translated: CASSYSSRDLVENEKLFF. The rearrangement uses TRBV6-6 and TRBJ1-4, with D perhaps matching TRBD1 (5 bases). Per germline, CDR1 MNHNY and CDR2 SVGAGI (reference sequence). The CDR3 spans 18 residues. V lost 0 bases to trimming and J lost 5 bases, with 19 bases between them.

In this sample, this clonotype turned up a few times. This chain joins TRBV6-5 and TRBJ2-2; TRBD2 matches 9 bases. The CDR3 runs to 14 residues. Germline V gene lookup returns CDR1 MNHEY and CDR2 SVGAGI. After removal of 4 bases from V and 7 bases from J, the junction contained 4 bases not matched to a gene. CDR3 in amino acids: CASSWGLAIGELFF. Here the CDR3 DNA reads TGTGCCAGCAGTTGGGGACTAGCAATCGGGGAGCTGTTTTTT.

J is TRBJ2-1 and V is TRBV5-1; TRBD1 matches 7 bases. CDR3 length: 14 amino acids. Looked up from germline, CDR1 is SGHRS and CDR2 is YFSETQ. The V gene end was trimmed by 4 bases and the J gene end by 4 bases; junction bases not matched to a gene: 5. The CDR3 nucleotides read TGCGCCAGCAGCGCCGGGACAGAGTACAATGAGCAGTTCTTC. Protein sequence: CASSAGTEYNEQFF.

This clonotype was seen a few times. V gene TRBV4-1 combines with J gene TRBJ1-2; D is perhaps TRBD1 (5 bases). There are 15 residues in the CDR3. In germline, CDR1 is MGHRA, CDR2 YSYEKL. The V end was cut by 1 base, the J end by 3 bases, with 12 bases between. The CDR3 DNA follows: TGCGCCAGCAGCCAAGCCCCGACAGTCTACTATGGCTACACCTTC. Amino acid sequence: CASSQAPTVYYGYTF.

J is TRBJ1-5 and V is TRBV4-2; D gene uncertain. From germline, CDR1 is LGHNA and CDR2 YNFKEQ. This CDR3 has 15 residues. Deletions cut 0 bases from V and 1 base from J, with 7 bases between. CDR3 residues: CASSQDSRSNQPQHF. CDR3 in DNA: TGTGCCAGCAGCCAAGATTCCCGGAGCAATCAGCCCCAGCATTTT.

V usage is TRBV19 and J usage is TRBJ2-1; 10 nucleotides align to TRBD2. The CDR3 runs to 15 residues. Losses at the gene ends were 7 bases for V and 3 bases for J; bases not matched to a gene: 6. The germline V gene encodes CDR1 LNHDA and CDR2 SQIVND (reference sequence). The CDR3 DNA reads as TGTGCCAGTACGAGCGGGGGGGCCGGCTACAATGAGCAGTTCTTC. This encodes CASTSGGAGYNEQFF. The full variable domain, completed using reference TRBV19 and TRBJ2-1, is DGGITQSPKYLFRKEGQNVTLSCEQNLNHDAMYWYRQDPGQGLRLIYYSQIVNDFQKGDIAEGYSVSREKKESFPLTVTSAQKNPTAFYLCASTSGGAGYNEQFFGPGTRLTVL.

The chain employs TRBV6-6 and TRBJ1-3; possible D gene TRBD1, 6 bases. In germline, CDR1 is MNHNY, CDR2 SVGAGI (reference sequence). The CDR3 runs to 14 residues. Deletions cut 8 bases from V and 4 bases from J, with 15 bases between. CDR3 in DNA: TGTGCCAGCGGGGGGGCTAAAACAGGAAACACCATATATTTT. It codes for CASGGAKTGNTIYF.